The next 17 T cell receptor beta chains were all read from a single sample in a study of blood T cell repertoires in COVID-19. Produced via immunoSEQ multiplex PCR; TCRdb's table is partial and in-frame only. The sample gives approximately 120,000 clones, 84% of which show up once; roughly 13% is in the top ten. What was sequenced was peripheral blood. These receptors were obtained from a human donor in a cohort sampled during active COVID-19.

The chain employs TRBV10-3 and TRBJ1-2; a possible D gene is TRBD1 (5 bases). Deletions cut 3 bases from V and 5 bases from J, with 16 bases between. From germline, CDR1 is ENHRY and CDR2 SYGVKD. The CDR3 covers 15 residues. The CDR3 DNA reads TGTGCCATCAGTGATGTGCAGGCCGGGGGTTATGGCTACACCTTC. Residues: CAISDVQAGGYGYTF.

V usage is TRBV5-1 and J usage is TRBJ2-2, with 10 bases fitting TRBD2. Germline CDR1 SGHRS, CDR2 YFSETQ. The J segment lost 2 bases and the V segment lost 4 bases, leaving 5 bases of the junction unmatched. This CDR3 comprises 16 residues. DNA for the CDR3: TGCGCCAGCAGCCTTGGACTAGCGGTCAACACCGGGGAGCTGTTTTTT. Translated: CASSLGLAVNTGELFF.

This clone has only a few counts. The gene calls are TRBV9 and TRBJ1-5; D is unclear. CDR1 and CDR2 from the germline V gene are SGDLS and YYNGEE. Trimming left V 0 bases short and J 0 bases short, with 7 bases between. This CDR3 contains 15 residues. CDR3 sequence (DNA): TGTGCCAGCAGCGTAGTAGAAGATAGCAATCAGCCCCAGCATTTT. Translated: CASSVVEDSNQPQHF.

The chain employs TRBV9 and TRBJ1-1, with TRBD1 matching over 7 bases. Germline lookup yields CDR1 SGDLS and CDR2 YYNGEE. V shed 1 base, J shed 9 bases, and the junction held 3 bases outside the gene matches. The CDR3 contains 12 residues. CDR3 loop: CASSVRTGKAFF. CDR3 DNA sequence: TGTGCCAGCAGCGTAAGGACAGGTAAAGCTTTCTTT.

This clone has just one count. The rearrangement uses TRBV19 and TRBJ1-1; weak D call: TRBD1 (5 bases). Germline CDR1 is LNHDA and CDR2 is SQIVND (reference sequence). The CDR3 covers 14 residues. V was clipped by 6 bases and J by 5 bases, with 16 bases between them. CDR3 region: CASSPQGLGTEAFF. The CDR3 DNA sequence: TGTGCCAGTAGCCCCCAGGGACTTGGAACTGAAGCTTTCTTT.

The chain links TRBV3-1 (or the pseudogene TRBV3-2) to TRBJ1-3, with D hard to call. CDR1 LGHDT and CDR2 YNNKEL come from the germline V gene (reference sequence). V lost 2 bases and J lost 0, with 17 bases in between. CDR3 length: 18 residues. The CDR3 sequence: CASSQSQARLGSGNTIYF. The CDR3 DNA sequence: TGTGCCAGCAGCCAATCCCAAGCCCGCCTAGGCTCTGGAAACACCATATATTTT.

This sequence joins TRBV19 and TRBJ1-2; D not certain. The germline V gene has CDR1 LNHDA and CDR2 SQIVND (reference sequence). The length of the CDR3 is 15 residues. V was pared by 4 bases and J by 3 bases, with 15 bases between. The DNA for the CDR3 is TGTGCCAGTAGTACCTTTTACGCCGGAGACTATGGCTACACCTTC. Translation: CASSTFYAGDYGYTF.

This sequence joins TRBV5-4 and TRBJ2-3, with D possibly being TRBD2 (5 bases). The CDR3 runs 13 residues. The germline V and J ends were trimmed by 1 base and 13 bases, with 16 bases remaining between them. Per the germline V gene, CDR1 is SGHNT and CDR2 is YYREEE (reference sequence). The CDR3 reads CASSLKTGWEEYF. DNA for the CDR3: TGTGCCAGCAGCTTGAAGACGGGGTGGGAAGAGTATTTT. Full variable domain (outside the CDR3, taken from reference TRBV5-4 and TRBJ2-3): ETGVTQSPTHLIKTRGQQVTLRCSSQSGHNTVSWYQQALGQGPQFIFQYYREEENGRGNFPPRFSGLQFPNYSSELNVNALELDDSALYLCASSLKTGWEEYFGPGTRLTVL.

The chain carries TRBV7-6 and TRBJ1-3; 7 bases line up with TRBD1. After removal of 1 base from V and 3 bases from J, the junction contained 12 bases not matched to a gene. Germline V gene sequence: CDR1 SGHVS, CDR2 FNYEAQ. The CDR3 contains 18 residues. CDR3 nucleotides: TGTGCCAGCAGCTTAGTGGACTTCAACAGGGGATATGGAAACACCATATATTTT. This translates into CASSLVDFNRGYGNTIYF.

This clone was seen a few times. The V gene is TRBV4-1, the J gene TRBJ1-6, with 7 bases that match TRBD1. After removal of 2 bases from V and 7 bases from J, the junction contained 8 bases not matched to a gene. Germline V lookup: CDR1 MGHRA, CDR2 YSYEKL. The CDR3 runs to 16 residues. The CDR3 loop reads CASSQRGGEGNSPLHF. The CDR3 DNA reads as TGCGCCAGCAGCCAACGAGGGGGCGAAGGGAATTCACCCCTCCACTTT.

The chain combines TRBV10-3 with TRBJ1-2; D possibly corresponds to TRBD1 (5 bases). V was cut by 5 bases and J by 1 base, with 17 bases left in between. This CDR3 is 16 amino acids long. Per germline, CDR1 ENHRY and CDR2 SYGVKD. CDR3 sequence: CAISQIDRLLNYGYTF. CDR3 in DNA: TGTGCCATCAGTCAAATAGACAGATTACTTAACTATGGCTACACCTTC.

The chain links TRBV11-1 to TRBJ2-5; D is unresolved. CDR1 is SGHAT and CDR2 is FQDESV in the germline V gene (reference sequence). The CDR3 has 12 amino acids. V dropped 6 bases and J dropped 5 bases, with 10 bases sitting between them. In DNA, the CDR3 is TGTGCCAGCAGTCCGGGTGTGGAGACCCAGTACTTC. It specifies CASSPGVETQYF.

This clone is a singleton in its sample. The V call is TRBV30, the J call TRBJ2-7; 7 bases line up with TRBD1. The V gene's germline CDR1 is GTSNPN and CDR2 SVGIG (reference sequence). J lost 1 base, V lost 3 bases, and 3 bases had no gene match. The CDR3 sequence is 13 residues long. The CDR3 sequence: CAWRTRGSYEQYF. In DNA form, the CDR3 reads TGTGCCTGGAGGACCAGGGGGTCCTACGAGCAGTACTTC.

This clone was detected only a few times. The V call is TRBV5-1, the J call TRBJ2-7, with TRBD2 matching 13 bases. V dropped 4 bases and J dropped 5; count of bases not matched to a gene: 3. The V gene's germline CDR1 is SGHRS and CDR2 YFSETQ. This CDR3 is 14 amino acids long. The CDR3 sequence is CASSTSGGAHEQYF. The CDR3 nucleotides are TGCGCCAGCAGCACTAGCGGGGGGGCCCACGAGCAGTACTTC.

This clone was counted a single time. Relative to the germline gene, one junction end is altered; a read error may explain this. The V call is TRBV7-7, the J call TRBJ2-5; 12 bases are a match to TRBD2. The CDR3 runs 17 residues. CDR1 SSHAT and CDR2 FNYEAQ come from the germline V gene (reference sequence). The CDR3 DNA reads TGTGCTAGCAGCTTGTCGAGACTAGCGGGGGAGTACCGTTTGAGGTACTTC. Encoded protein: CASSLSRLAGEYRLRYF.

This chain uses TRBV5-4 with TRBJ2-5; the D gene is possibly TRBD1 (5 bases). The CDR3 spans 14 residues. The germline V gene has CDR1 SGHNT and CDR2 YYREEE (reference sequence). The V end lost 6 bases, the J end lost 4 bases, and 16 bases lay between the germline ends. CDR3: CASTSKGRGETQYF. The CDR3 DNA is TGTGCCAGCACTTCAAAGGGGCGAGGAGAGACCCAGTACTTC.

This chain uses TRBV21-1 with TRBJ2-2; the listed D gene, TRBD2, was not tested against the DNA. TRBV21-1 is classified as a pseudogene. The CDR3 length is 16 residues. The chain's CDR3 is CASSKRVQGRAGELFF. The CDR3 coding sequence is TGTGCCAGCAGCAAAAGGGTTCAGGGGAGGGCCGGGGAGCTGTTTTTT.